This T cell receptor (beta chain) was found in a study of blood T cell repertoires in COVID-19. Study-wide context: The samples span acute and convalescent COVID-19 from the United States, Italy and Spain. The analysed material was cDNA or gDNA that came from T cells, B-cell-depleted T cells, or PBMCs.

Original handling: Reference gene primer amplification gave estimated nucleated cell counts. Profiled with immunoSEQ multiplex PCR; TCRdb holds only in-frame clones, not every one. That table gives V, J and clone size, and the DNA gave D and trimming. The sample gives about 120,000 clones, approximately 90% of which show up once; around 30% is in the top ten. CDR1 and CDR2 (germline): MNHEY, SVGAGI. The germline V and J ends were trimmed by 2 bases and 14 bases, with 10 bases remaining between them. This CDR3 contains 12 residues. This chain uses TRBV6-5 with TRBJ1-6, with unresolved D. Sequencing input: peripheral blood. The TCR was taken from a man between 65 and 85 years old with active or convalescent COVID-19. The chain's CDR3 is CASSYTYGSLHF. The CDR3 DNA follows: TGTGCCAGCAGTTACACTTACGGGTCCCTCCACTTT.